The clone carrying this T cell receptor beta chain came up a few times. Its antigen is unknown. The data belong to a study of T cells in Graves' hyperthyroidism and ophthalmopathy. This CDR3 has 14 amino acids. Looked up from germline, CDR1 is LNHNV and CDR2 is YYDKDF (reference sequence). V shed 0 bases and J shed 2 bases, with 8 bases lying between them. Study-wide points: Ophthalmopathy was told apart from stable hyperthyroidism by a 13 V-J model. In blood, most of the thyroid clonotypes expanded above 0.001 were also present.

RNA transcripts gave rise to amplified TCR beta CDR3 regions. The HTBI primer set served for first-round RT-PCR of the TCR CDR3. TCRdb called the multiplex PCR reads again in MiXCR, with one record for every CDR3 protein. The profile shows about 410,000 distinct CDR3 sequences, around 15% of them singletons. Patients showing uncontrolled infection, other autoimmune disease, pregnancy or lactation were ineligible. The PBMCs had their origin in 10 ml of fresh peripheral blood. The sequence derives from a man aged 18 to 29 with Graves' ophthalmopathy. This chain joins TRBV15 and TRBJ2-7, with D possibly being TRBD2 (6 bases). Material: blood. The CDR3 reads CATSREGLPYEQYF. The CDR3 DNA reads as TGTGCCACCAGCAGAGAGGGACTGCCCTACGAGCAGTACTTC. Based on the CDR3 plus reference TRBV15 and TRBJ2-7, the full variable domain is DAMVIQNPRYQVTQFGKPVTLSCSQTLNHNVMYWYQQKSSQAPKLLFHYYDKDFNNEADTPDNFQSRRPNTSFCFLDIRSPGLGDTAMYLCATSREGLPYEQYFGPGTRLTVT.